Presented here are 29 T cell receptor beta chains from one specimen sequenced in a study of CD8 T cells in ankylosing spondylitis. Their antigens remain unidentified. Study-level findings and limits: For ankylosing spondylitis blood, a TCR beta motif of eight or nine highly homologous variants appeared characteristic.

TCRdb used MiXCR to reprocess the 5' RACE reads, holding one entry per CDR3 protein. Of more than 650,000 distinct CDR3 sequences in the sample, around 11% were seen once. Sequencing was performed on blood, either unsorted or a sorted T cell fraction (not recorded which). These receptors came from a male donor with ankylosing spondylitis.

This clonotype was observed a few times. V gene TRBV29-1 combines with J gene TRBJ2-5; 10 bases align to TRBD1. The germline V gene encodes CDR1 SQVTM and CDR2 ANQGSEA. The CDR3 length is 13 residues. The V and J ends lost 6 bases and 2 bases, in that order; junction bases with no gene match: 3. The CDR3 sequence: CSVWGQGQETQYF. CDR3 sequence (DNA): TGCAGCGTCTGGGGACAGGGGCAAGAGACCCAGTACTTC. Full variable domain (remainder filled in from reference TRBV29-1 and TRBJ2-5): SAVISQKPSRDICQRGTSLTIQCQVDSQVTMMFWYRQQPGQSLTLIATANQGSEATYESGFVIDKFPISRPNLTFSTLTVSNMSPEDSSIYLCSVWGQGQETQYFGPGTRLLVL.

This clonotype was seen a few times. This chain joins TRBV5-1 and TRBJ2-3; D is ambiguous. V was shortened by 0 bases and J by 4 bases, with 9 bases between the two germline ends. Germline V gene sequence: CDR1 SGHRS, CDR2 YFSETQ. The CDR3 sequence is 14 residues long. Written as DNA, the CDR3 is TGCGCCAGCAGCTTGGGGACCGCGGCAGATACGCAGTATTTT. It translates to CASSLGTAADTQYF.

This clonotype was recorded many times. The chain links TRBV29-1 to TRBJ1-4; D remains unclear. The CDR3 totals 12 residues. V was cut by 3 bases and J by 5 bases, with 7 bases left in between. Per germline, CDR1 SQVTM and CDR2 ANQGSEA. The CDR3 spells CSVEAQNEKLFF. In nucleotides, the CDR3 is TGCAGCGTTGAGGCCCAAAATGAAAAACTGTTTTTT.

This clonotype was seen more than once but under ten times. This sequence joins TRBV11-2 and TRBJ1-2; 7 bases fit TRBD1. Trimming cost V 3 bases and J 2 bases; bases outside gene matches: 6. The CDR3 has 15 residues. Germline V gives CDR1 SGHAT, CDR2 FQNNGV. This CDR3 reads CASSFTGAGNYGYTF. The CDR3 DNA reads as TGTGCCAGCAGCTTCACAGGGGCGGGAAACTATGGCTACACCTTC. The variable domain in full, completed from reference TRBV11-2 and TRBJ1-2, reads EAGVAQSPRYKIIEKRQSVAFWCNPISGHATLYWYQQILGQGPKLLIQFQNNGVVDDSQLPKDRFSAERLKGVDSTLKIQPAKLEDSAVYLCASSFTGAGNYGYTFGSGTRLTVV.

This clonotype appeared once. The gene calls are TRBV6-5 and TRBJ2-1; 9 nucleotides align to TRBD2. This CDR3 has 17 residues. Losses at the gene ends were 2 bases for V and 4 bases for J; bases not matched to a gene: 9. Looked up from germline, CDR1 is MNHEY and CDR2 is SVGAGI. In nucleotides, the CDR3 is TGTGCCAGCAGTTACCCCCCGGGGCTAGCGGGATACAATGAGCAGTTCTTC. It specifies CASSYPPGLAGYNEQFF.

In this sample, this clonotype turned up many times. The chain couples TRBV20-1 to TRBJ1-1; 7 nucleotides agree with TRBD1. The CDR3 is 15 amino acids. Looked up from germline, CDR1 is DFQATT and CDR2 is SNEGSKA (reference sequence). J was trimmed by 0 bases and V by 3 bases; bases with no gene match: 7. CDR3 nucleotides: TGCAGTGCTAGGATGGCAGGGGGTATGAACACTGAAGCTTTCTTT. It yields the protein CSARMAGGMNTEAFF.

A few counts support this clonotype. The V call is TRBV27, the J call TRBJ2-4; 11 positions agree with TRBD2. The J segment lost 6 bases and the V segment lost 2 bases, leaving 0 bases of the junction unmatched. Germline V gene data show CDR1 as MNHEY and CDR2 as SMNVEV (reference sequence). This CDR3 has 14 residues. This CDR3 is CASSLLAGGNIQYF. The CDR3 region has the DNA TGTGCCAGCAGTTTACTAGCGGGGGGAAACATTCAGTACTTC.

In this sample, this clonotype turned up many times. CDR3 sequence (DNA): TGCAGTGCTAGAGGGGTTACAGCCTCTGGAAACACCATATATTTT. Its protein is CSARGVTASGNTIYF. The genes are TRBV20-1 and TRBJ1-3; no firm D call. Germline V gene lookup returns CDR1 DFQATT and CDR2 SNEGSKA (reference sequence). Deletions cut 1 base from V and 0 bases from J, with 10 bases between. The CDR3 is 15 amino acids.

The sample holds many counts of this clonotype. The chain couples TRBV4-2 to TRBJ2-7; TRBD2 matches 10 bases. This CDR3 has 15 amino acids. V shed 0 bases, J shed 11 bases, and the junction held 10 bases outside the gene matches. Germline V gene lookup returns CDR1 LGHNA and CDR2 YNFKEQ. CDR3 amino acids: CASSQDPRTSGVEYF. DNA for the CDR3: TGTGCCAGCAGCCAAGATCCCCGGACTAGCGGAGTGGAGTACTTC.

This clonotype appeared a few times. The gene calls are TRBV20-1 and TRBJ2-7; 15 bases agree with TRBD2. CDR1 DFQATT and CDR2 SNEGSKA come from the germline V gene (reference sequence). J gave up 3 bases and V 6 bases, and 6 bases lay outside the gene matches. This CDR3 region has 15 residues. The CDR3 DNA sequence: TGCAGTGCGGAAGGACTAGCGGGAGGGAACTACGAGCAGTACTTC. This codes for CSAEGLAGGNYEQYF.

This clonotype has ten or more counts. The chain is built from TRBV7-9 and TRBJ1-1; D might be TRBD1 (5 bases). CDR3 length: 12 residues. Germline CDR1 and CDR2: SEHNR and FQNEAQ (reference sequence). Trimming stripped 3 bases from V and 9 bases from J, with 11 bases between. The CDR3 spells CASSFAGTKAFF. DNA for the CDR3: TGTGCCAGCAGCTTTGCCGGGACCAAAGCTTTCTTT. The full variable domain, rest sourced from reference TRBV7-9 and TRBJ1-1, is DTGVSQNPRHKITKRGQNVTFRCDPISEHNRLYWYRQTLGQGPEFLTYFQNEAQLEKSRLLSDRFSAERPKGSFSTLEIQRTEQGDSAMYLCASSFAGTKAFFGQGTRLTVV.

This clonotype has a handful of counts. The chain recombines TRBV6-5 with TRBJ2-3; 11 bases fit TRBD2. CDR1 and CDR2 (germline): MNHEY, SVGAGI. The CDR3 has 19 amino acids. V was clipped by 0 bases and J by 0 bases; unmatched bases: 8. The CDR3 nucleotides are TGTGCCAGCAGTTACTCCCTAGCGGGAGGTTTGAGAAGCACAGATACGCAGTATTTT. Its translation is CASSYSLAGGLRSTDTQYF.

This sequence joins TRBV5-5 and TRBJ2-7, with a tentative D call TRBD1 (6 bases). In germline, CDR1 is SGHKS, CDR2 YYEKEE (reference sequence). The V gene lost 9 bases and the J gene lost 4 bases, with 20 bases spanning the gap. This CDR3 is built from 14 residues. The DNA of the CDR3 is TGTGCCACCCTCCACAACAGGGAAAAGTACGAGCAGTACTTC. It is translated as CATLHNREKYEQYF.

The rearrangement joins TRBV6-1 to TRBJ2-3; TRBD1 is a possible D gene (6 bases). V gave up 6 bases and J gave up 10 bases, with 23 bases separating them. Germline values: CDR1 MNHNS, CDR2 SASEGT. The CDR3 is made up of 15 amino acids. The CDR3 reads CASRITGTRIRAQYF. CDR3 coding DNA: TGTGCCAGCAGGATCACCGGGACACGCATAAGGGCGCAGTATTTT.

This chain joins TRBV5-1 and TRBJ1-1; D is unclear. CDR1 SGHRS and CDR2 YFSETQ come from the germline V gene. Trimming cost V 5 bases and J 3 bases, with 11 bases left between them. The CDR3 consists of 13 residues. CDR3 residues: CASRRSRDTEAFF. In DNA, the CDR3 is TGCGCCAGCAGAAGGAGCCGGGACACTGAAGCTTTCTTT.

This clonotype has only a few counts. This chain uses TRBV5-1 with TRBJ2-6; unclear D gene. The CDR3 is made up of 19 amino acids. The germline CDR1 and CDR2 sequences are SGHRS and YFSETQ. Trimming removed 0 bases from V and 1 base from J, with 17 bases in between. The CDR3 loop reads CASSLAGRLGWSGANVLTF. As DNA, the CDR3 is TGCGCCAGCAGCTTGGCCGGCAGGTTAGGATGGTCTGGGGCCAACGTCCTGACTTTC.

The V gene is TRBV20-1, the J gene TRBJ2-2, with a weak D call TRBD2 (6 bases). Per the germline V gene, CDR1 is DFQATT and CDR2 is SNEGSKA (reference sequence). V was pared by 5 bases and J by 1 base, with 14 bases between. The CDR3 is 15 amino acids. CDR3 residues: CSAFWRDKNTGELFF. CDR3 DNA sequence: TGCAGTGCTTTCTGGCGGGATAAGAACACCGGGGAGCTGTTTTTT.

The CDR3 region has the DNA TGTGCCAGCGGGACACGCAGCACAGATACGCAGTATTTT. Translating it yields CASGTRSTDTQYF. This chain joins TRBV7-2 and TRBJ2-3, with D tentatively TRBD1 (6 bases). Trimming pared 8 bases from V and 0 bases from J, leaving 9 bases between. The CDR3 totals 13 residues. The V gene's germline CDR1 is SGHTA and CDR2 FQGNSA. Using reference TRBV7-2 and TRBJ2-3 for the parts outside the CDR3, the full variable domain is GAGVSQSPSNKVTEKGKDVELRCDPISGHTALYWYRQSLGQGLEFLIYFQGNSAPDKSGLPSDRFSAERTGGSVSTLTIQRTQQEDSAVYLCASGTRSTDTQYFGPGTRLTVL.

The chain uses TRBV20-1 and TRBJ2-5, with no clear D. In germline, CDR1 is DFQATT, CDR2 SNEGSKA (reference sequence). The CDR3 has 12 amino acids. Trimming stripped 3 bases from V and 2 bases from J, with 7 bases between. Written as DNA, the CDR3 is TGCAGTGCTAGCGCCCGGCAAGAGACCCAGTACTTC. Translating gives CSASARQETQYF.

The chain uses TRBV18 and TRBJ2-2; 8 positions agree with TRBD1. Per the germline V gene, CDR1 is KGHSH and CDR2 is LQKENI. This CDR3 comprises 17 residues. J lost 9 bases, V lost 2 bases, and 14 bases had no gene match. The CDR3 here is CASSPIPGQASVRELFF. The CDR3 DNA follows: TGTGCCAGCTCACCAATCCCGGGACAGGCGTCCGTGAGGGAGCTGTTTTTT.

J is TRBJ2-1 and V is TRBV7-8; 8 bases map to TRBD1. Germline CDR1 SGHVS, CDR2 FQNEAQ. The CDR3 extends over 17 amino acids. After removal of 5 bases from V and 3 bases from J, the junction contained 12 bases not matched to a gene. The CDR3 protein is CASSLRGRTLNYNEQFF. Written as DNA, the CDR3 is TGTGCCAGCAGCCTCAGGGGGCGGACCCTCAACTACAATGAGCAGTTCTTC.

V gene TRBV20-1 combines with J gene TRBJ2-3, with 7 bases aligning to TRBD2. The CDR3 is 13 residues long. Germline values: CDR1 DFQATT, CDR2 SNEGSKA (reference sequence). V was pared by 6 bases and J by 8 bases, with 11 bases of the junction left unmatched. The CDR3 sequence is CSAPLAAAVTQYF. CDR3 bases: TGCAGTGCCCCCCTAGCGGCGGCGGTTACGCAGTATTTT.

This clonotype occurred many times. V is TRBV20-1 and J is TRBJ1-6; a weak D match, TRBD1 (5 bases). CDR1 and CDR2 from the germline V gene are DFQATT and SNEGSKA (reference sequence). CDR3 length equals 14 residues. The V end lost 3 bases, the J end lost 8 bases, and 14 bases lay between the germline ends. The CDR3 bases are TGCAGTGCTAGGGACGGACAATGGGATTCACCCCTCCACTTT. Amino acids: CSARDGQWDSPLHF.

There are a few counts of this clonotype. V is TRBV5-5 and J is TRBJ1-4; TRBD1 agrees at 7 bases. J gave up 3 bases and V 4 bases, and 9 bases lay outside the gene matches. There are 16 residues in the CDR3. CDR1 and CDR2 from the germline V gene are SGHKS and YYEKEE (reference sequence). The CDR3 loop reads CASSPDTGVANEKLFF. DNA for the CDR3: TGTGCCAGCAGCCCTGATACAGGGGTTGCTAATGAAAAACTGTTTTTT.

The rearrangement joins TRBV20-1 to TRBJ2-1; no firm D call. The CDR3 runs 14 residues. V was cut by 0 bases and J by 4 bases, with 10 bases left in between. Germline CDR1 and CDR2: DFQATT and SNEGSKA (reference sequence). CDR3 coding DNA: TGCAGTGCTAGAGATAAGGTTTATTACAATGAGCAGTTCTTC. It codes for CSARDKVYYNEQFF.

V and J are TRBV5-1 and TRBJ1-1; 9 nucleotides align to TRBD1. The CDR3 runs to 16 residues. Germline V gene sequence: CDR1 SGHRS, CDR2 YFSETQ. V lost 2 bases to trimming and J lost 4 bases; unmatched junction nucleotides: 9. CDR3 nucleotides: TGCGCCAGCAGCTTAGGACCACAGGGGGCAGGCACTGAAGCTTTCTTT. It translates to CASSLGPQGAGTEAFF. Complete variable domain (other parts from reference TRBV5-1 and TRBJ1-1): KAGVTQTPRYLIKTRGQQVTLSCSPISGHRSVSWYQQTPGQGLQFLFEYFSETQRNKGNFPGRFSGRQFSNSRSEMNVSTLELGDSALYLCASSLGPQGAGTEAFFGQGTRLTVV.

This chain links TRBV10-2 with TRBJ2-4; 7 nucleotides line up with TRBD1. This CDR3 spans 16 amino acids. Germline trimming cut 2 bases from V and 3 bases from J; bases unmatched to any gene: 7. In germline, CDR1 is WSHSY, CDR2 SAAADI. This chain's CDR3 is CASSEPTGSGKNIQYF. For the CDR3, the DNA is TGCGCCAGCAGTGAGCCGACAGGGTCGGGCAAAAACATTCAGTACTTC.

This clonotype showed up just a few times. The CDR3 region has the DNA TGTGCCACCAGTGACCCCGGGGTTTCAAGAGAGCAGTACTTC. It is translated as CATSDPGVSREQYF. The rearrangement uses TRBV24-1 and TRBJ2-7; maybe TRBD2 (5 bases). The ends were cut back, 4 bases at V and 7 bases at J, with 16 bases in the middle. The CDR3 contains 14 residues. Germline V gives CDR1 KGHDR, CDR2 SFDVKD.

The genes are TRBV12-3 or TRBV12-4 and TRBJ2-5, with D unclear. V was clipped by 0 bases and J by 7 bases, with 12 bases between them. The CDR3 totals 14 residues. The CDR3 nucleotides read TGTGCCAGCAGTTTAGCGTATACCGAAGCGACCCAGTACTTC. As protein: CASSLAYTEATQYF.